This is a list of T cell receptor beta chains from one sample in a study of cytomegalovirus exposure and HLA in healthy donors. Sequenced by immunoSEQ multiplex PCR; TCRdb stores in-frame clones only, minus some. This repertoire shows around 150,000 clones, 70% to 75% found once; its top ten account for approximately 4.4%. The sample taken for sequencing was PBMCs. These receptor sequences come from a man aged 18 to 35 in good health and CMV-seropositive. The CDR3 runs from the conserved cysteine through the conserved F or W. The order of the fields is J gene, D gene, clone size, V gene, CDR3 DNA, CDR3 protein. D genes are given only for firm matches. Size is stated for part of the rows, as once, few or many counts, or as a class when the clone is expanded.

>TRBJ2-1|TRBD1|-|TRBV10-1
TGCGCCAGCAGTGAAGAACAGGGGTACAATGAGCAGTTCTTC
CASSEEQGYNEQFF
>TRBJ2-3|TRBD2|-|TRBV2
TGTGCCAGCAGTGAGGCGACTAGCGGGAGAGTGGATACGCAGTATTTT
CASSEATSGRVDTQYF
>TRBJ1-2|TRBD1|-|TRBV6-1
TGTGCCAGCAGTCTCCAGACAGGGAGAAACTATGGCTACACCTTC
CASSLQTGRNYGYTF
>TRBJ2-1|TRBD2|-|TRBV4-1
TGCGCCAGCAGCCAGGCCGTACCTAGCGGGGGCCGCTACAATGAGCAGTTCTTC
CASSQAVPSGGRYNEQFF
>TRBJ2-1|-|-|TRBV10-2
TGCGCCAGCAGTGAGTCGTCGTCCTACAATGAGCAGTTCTTC
CASSESSSYNEQFF
>TRBJ1-1|-|-|TRBV28
TGTGCCAGCAGCTCCGGGTTCGGGAACACTGAAGCTTTCTTT
CASSSGFGNTEAFF
>TRBJ2-3|-|-|TRBV14
TGTGCCAGCAGCCTTGGCGGTGGCACAGATACGCAGTATTTT
CASSLGGGTDTQYF
>TRBJ1-1|TRBD1|-|TRBV9
TGTGCCAGCAGCGTCGGTGGACAGGCTGACACTGAAGCTTTCTTT
CASSVGGQADTEAFF
>TRBJ2-1|TRBD2|-|TRBV6-5
TGTGCCAGCAGGGGACTAGCGGGAGGCCTCGATGAGCAGTTCTTC
CASRGLAGGLDEQFF
>TRBJ1-1|-|few|TRBV11-2
TGTGCCAGCAGCGGAGAGGGTTGGGGGACACCGAACACTGAAGCTTTCTTT
CASSGEGWGTPNTEAFF
>TRBJ1-1|-|-|TRBV30
TGTGCCTGGAGTGACGGGGTTGCGAACACTGAAGCTTTCTTT
CAWSDGVANTEAFF
>TRBJ2-4|TRBD1|-|TRBV30
TGTGCCTGGACAGGGGGAGCCAAAAACATTCAGTACTTC
CAWTGGAKNIQYF
>TRBJ2-3|TRBD2|once|TRBV15
TGTGCCACCAGCTCCTTAGCGGGGGGGGATACGCAGTATTTT
CATSSLAGGDTQYF
>TRBJ2-1|TRBD2|-|TRBV27
TGTGCCAGCAGACCCATACTAGCGGGAGGGCCCAGTGAGCAGTTCTTC
CASRPILAGGPSEQFF
>TRBJ1-1|-|-|TRBV30
TGTGCCTGGACCACCCCCAGGGGTTCAGGGTACACTGAAGCTTTCTTT
CAWTTPRGSGYTEAFF
>TRBJ1-4|-|-|TRBV10-2
TGCGCCAGCAGTGAGTCCATAGCAACTAATGAAAAACTGTTTTTT
CASSESIATNEKLFF
>TRBJ1-1|-|few|TRBV6-5
TGTGCCAGCAGTTACTCGAGGGTCCTGAACACTGAAGCTTTCTTT
CASSYSRVLNTEAFF
>TRBJ1-1|TRBD1|-|TRBV27
TGTGCCAGCAGTCTCGACCGGGACAGGGGCCACACTGAAGCTTTCTTT
CASSLDRDRGHTEAFF
>TRBJ2-3|TRBD2|-|TRBV30
TGTGCCACCCAGCGGGGGGGCCGCACAGATACGCAGTATTTT
CATQRGGRTDTQYF
>TRBJ1-2|TRBD1|once|TRBV5-1
TGCGCCAGCAGCGGACGACAGGGGGAAGGCTATGGCTACACCTTC
CASSGRQGEGYGYTF
>TRBJ1-2|-|-|TRBV10-3
TGTGCCATCAGTGTGGACAGCTCTTACTATGGCTACACCTTC
CAISVDSSYYGYTF
>TRBJ2-1|TRBD2|-|TRBV5-1
TGCGCCAGCAGCTCTAGCGGGGGGATATACAATGAGCAGTTCTTC
CASSSSGGIYNEQFF
>TRBJ2-5|-|-|TRBV29-1
TGCAGCGCCAAAGGACTGTTCCAAGAGACCCAGTACTTC
CSAKGLFQETQYF
>TRBJ2-1|-|few|TRBV21-1
TGTGCCAGCAGCAAGGGGGGGGGCCGAACCTCCTACAATGAGCAGTTCTTC
CASSKGGGRTSYNEQFF
>TRBJ2-3|TRBD2|once|TRBV30
TGTGCCTGGAGTACTTCGGGACTAGTTGGCACAGATACGCAGTATTTT
CAWSTSGLVGTDTQYF
>TRBJ2-1|-|few|TRBV4-1
TGCGCCAGCAGCCAAGTGGCCAATGAGCAGTTCTTC
CASSQVANEQFF
>TRBJ2-3|-|-|TRBV10-3
TGTGCCATCCTCGAGGACAACACAGATACGCAGTATTTT
CAILEDNTDTQYF
>TRBJ1-3|-|-|TRBV9
TGTGCCAGCAGCCCGGTGGGGGGCTCTGGAAACACCATATATTTT
CASSPVGGSGNTIYF
>TRBJ1-1|-|-|TRBV5-1
TGCGCCAGCAGCACCCGATTTGAGGATTTGAACACTGAAGCTTTCTTT
CASSTRFEDLNTEAFF
>TRBJ1-5|TRBD1|-|TRBV19
TGTGCCAGTAGTACCAGGACAGGGACCAATCAGCCCCAGCATTTT
CASSTRTGTNQPQHF
>TRBJ1-1|TRBD1|-|TRBV4-1
TGCGCCAGCAGCCAAGTCTTACAGGGGGGTAACACTGAAGCTTTCTTT
CASSQVLQGGNTEAFF
>TRBJ2-5|-|-|TRBV5-1
TGCGCCAGCAGCCCGCTAGGCGGGGAAGAGACCCAGTACTTC
CASSPLGGEETQYF
>TRBJ1-4|-|-|TRBV6-1
TGTGCCAGCATGAGCGCGGTTAATGAAAAACTGTTTTTT
CASMSAVNEKLFF
>TRBJ2-1|TRBD2|-|TRBV19
TGTGCCAGCAAGACTAGCGGCGACTACAATGAGCAGTTCTTC
CASKTSGDYNEQFF
>TRBJ1-1|-|-|TRBV5-1
TGCGCCAGCAGCTCCACAGTGAACACTGAAGCTTTCTTT
CASSSTVNTEAFF
>TRBJ2-3|TRBD2|few|TRBV30
TGTGCCTGGGATTCGGGACTAGCGGGAGGGCTTCTAAGCACAGATACGCAGTATTTT
CAWDSGLAGGLLSTDTQYF
>TRBJ1-5|TRBD1|few|TRBV7-2
TGTGCCAGCAGCGCACGAACAGGGGATAATCAGCCCCAGCATTTT
CASSARTGDNQPQHF
>TRBJ1-5|TRBD1|once|TRBV30
TGTGCCTGGAGTGCCCCGACAGGGGATCAGCCCCAGCATTTT
CAWSAPTGDQPQHF
>TRBJ1-1|-|-|TRBV10-3
TGTGCCATCAGTGCCCAGCAAGGGGCCCTGAACACTGAAGCTTTCTTT
CAISAQQGALNTEAFF
>TRBJ2-3|TRBD2|few|TRBV10-3
TGTGCCATCAGTGGCGTGGCGGGAGATAGCACAGATACGCAGTATTTT
CAISGVAGDSTDTQYF
>TRBJ2-1|TRBD1|-|TRBV7-6
TGTGCCAGCAGCTCTACGGACAGGGGGCCCTACAATGAGCAGTTCTTC
CASSSTDRGPYNEQFF
>TRBJ2-2|-|-|TRBV6-4
TGTGCCAGCAGCCGAGATTATGCGAACACCGGGGAGCTGTTTTTT
CASSRDYANTGELFF
>TRBJ2-2|TRBD2|few|TRBV7-3
TGTGCCAGCAGCCCCTCCGGACTAGCGGGGGGAGGCGGGGAGCTGTTTTTT
CASSPSGLAGGGGELFF
>TRBJ1-2|-|-|TRBV28
TGTGCCAGCAGTTTCCGCGGGGGCGCGGATGGCTACACCTTC
CASSFRGGADGYTF
>TRBJ1-1|-|-|TRBV28
TGTGCCAGCAGTGGATCAGGGAACATAGAGGCTGAAACTTTCTTT
CASSGSGNIEAETFF
>TRBJ2-5|-|-|TRBV4-1
TGCGCCAGCAGCCAAGGACGCGGATTTCAAGAGACCCAGTACTTC
CASSQGRGFQETQYF
>TRBJ1-1|-|-|TRBV6-6
TGTGCCAGCACCACCGTGGAGAGGAGTCATGAAGCTTTCTTT
CASTTVERSHEAFF
>TRBJ1-2|-|-|TRBV30
TGTGCCTGGAGGGGGGCCTATGGCTACACCTTC
CAWRGAYGYTF
>TRBJ1-5|-|few|TRBV2
TGTGCCAGCAGTGAAGCAGGGGTTGGCAATCAGCCCCAGCATTTT
CASSEAGVGNQPQHF
>TRBJ2-5|-|few|TRBV6-5
TGTGCCAGCAGTACAGGGCACGAGACCCAGTACTTC
CASSTGHETQYF
>TRBJ2-5|-|-|TRBV5-1
TGCGCCAGCAGCTTGGCGGAGAATGGGGAGACCCAGTACTTC
CASSLAENGETQYF
>TRBJ2-3|TRBD1|once|TRBV6-6
TGTGCCAGCAGTCTAGGACAGGGGGCTTTCACAGATACGCAGTATTTT
CASSLGQGAFTDTQYF
>TRBJ1-4|-|-|TRBV5-1
TGCGCCAGCAGCTGGGGCGGGGGCGCGGGAAAACTGTTTTTT
CASSWGGGAGKLFF
>TRBJ1-6|TRBD1|-|TRBV6-5
TGTGCCAGCAGGCCTACGGGACAGGGAAATTCACCCCTCCACTTT
CASRPTGQGNSPLHF
>TRBJ2-5|-|-|TRBV6-5
TGTGCCAGCAGTTACTCTCTCTCCGGAGAGACCCAGTACTTC
CASSYSLSGETQYF